The clone carrying this T cell receptor beta chain has a count of ten or more. Its target is not known. The CDR3 loop spans 15 amino acids. V gave up 6 bases and J gave up 6 bases; unmatched junction bases: 8. The time point here: newly diagnosed GD, antithyroid drugs for less than 3 months. RNA extracted from PBMCs served as the sequencing template. The authors drew patients from an endocrinology department in Xi'an, China. These data originate in a study of regulatory T cells in long-lasting Graves disease. Study-level points and caveats: Whereas 1,000 or so public clonotypes were shared by new patients, persistent patients shared more, at a few thousand.

Building of the TCR beta libraries involved iRepertoire HTBI primers and Arm-PCR of CDR3 regions. Using its own MiXCR run on the multiplex PCR reads, TCRdb lists one record per CDR3 protein. The sample consists of fewer than 550,000 distinct CDR3 sequences, 15% to 20% of them appearing once. Another study also made use of these data, one on T cells in Graves' hyperthyroidism and ophthalmopathy. That paper notes: First-round RT-PCR with HTBI primers amplified the TCR CDR3 region. Appearing also in blood were most of the thyroid clonotypes expanded above 0.001.

The source is a woman between 40 and 65 years old with Graves disease. The chain combines TRBV12-3 or TRBV12-4 with TRBJ2-1, with TRBD1 identical over 10 bases. The sample was peripheral blood mononuclear cells (PBMCs), taken at new diagnosis, from a patient treated with antithyroid drugs. The CDR3 sequence: CASSLDRGRINEQFF. In DNA form, the CDR3 reads TGTGCCAGCAGCCTAGACAGGGGGCGCATCAATGAGCAGTTCTTC.